The 28 T cell receptor beta chains presented below share a single source sample, sequenced in a study of blood T cell repertoires in COVID-19. Profiling relied on immunoSEQ multiplex PCR, and the TCRdb table lists in-frame clones only, not all of them. Altogether a few hundred thousand clones are present, 65% to 85% being singletons, with the ten largest covering 3% to 3.5%. The specimen was PBMCs or T cells enriched from blood (not recorded which). The receptors here all came from an older woman who had recovered from COVID-19.

This rearrangement joins TRBV9 to TRBJ1-1; D is perhaps TRBD1 (5 bases). Germline loops: CDR1 SGDLS, CDR2 YYNGEE. The CDR3 has 13 amino acids. V lost 4 bases and J 0 bases, leaving 7 bases between the germline ends. CDR3 bases: TGTGCCAGCAGCCTACAGGTGAACACTGAAGCTTTCTTT. This translates into CASSLQVNTEAFF.

The chain recombines TRBV6-5 with TRBJ1-2; no clear D gene. CDR1 and CDR2 from the germline V gene are MNHEY and SVGAGI. The CDR3 is 10 residues long. V lost 6 bases and J lost 11, with 10 bases in between. The chain's CDR3 is CASRLGSYTF. CDR3 nucleotides: TGTGCCAGCAGACTGGGGAGTTACACCTTC.

CDR3 in amino acids: CASRVLAGAPSSEAQYF. Written as DNA, the CDR3 is TGTGCCAGCAGGGTTCTAGCGGGCGCACCATCAAGTGAGGCCCAGTACTTC. The chain employs TRBV2 and TRBJ2-5, with 8 bases identical to TRBD2. Germline values: CDR1 SNHLY, CDR2 FYNNEI. Trimming removed 6 bases from V and 9 bases from J; junction bases left unmatched: 21. This CDR3 is 17 amino acids long. Full variable domain (outside the CDR3, taken from reference TRBV2 and TRBJ2-5): EPEVTQTPSHQVTQMGQEVILRCVPISNHLYFYWYRQILGQKVEFLVSFYNNEISEKSEIFDDQFSVERPDGSNFTLKIRSTKLEDSAMYFCASRVLAGAPSSEAQYFGPGTRLLVL.

The rearrangement uses TRBV11-3 and TRBJ2-3; a possible D gene is TRBD2 (5 bases). The CDR3 contains 15 residues. V was clipped by 1 base and J by 0 bases, with 8 bases between them. From germline, CDR1 is SGHNT and CDR2 YENEEA. The DNA for the CDR3 is TGTGCCAGCAGCTTAGGGAGGTCTAGCACAGATACGCAGTATTTT. This sequence encodes CASSLGRSSTDTQYF.

This sequence joins TRBV27 and TRBJ2-1, with a tentative D call TRBD1 (6 bases). Germline V gene data show CDR1 as MNHEY and CDR2 as SMNVEV (reference sequence). V was pared by 4 bases and J by 6 bases, with 16 bases between. The CDR3 runs to 15 residues. CDR3 in DNA: TGTGCCAGCAGTTATGAGGGGTCAGGGGTCAATGAGCAGTTCTTC. Its protein is CASSYEGSGVNEQFF.

The J gene is TRBJ2-7, the V gene TRBV7-2; TRBD1 agrees at 8 bases. Trimming took 4 bases from V and 2 from J; bases not matched to a gene: 4. Germline V lookup: CDR1 SGHTA, CDR2 FQGNSA. This CDR3 region has 14 residues. The CDR3, as DNA: TGTGCCAGCAGCTCTCGACAGGGGACCTACGAGCAGTACTTC. It specifies CASSSRQGTYEQYF.

This clone was detected a few times. V is TRBV2 and J is TRBJ1-4; 7 bases are a match to TRBD1. In germline, CDR1 is SNHLY, CDR2 FYNNEI. The length of the CDR3 is 15 residues. V shed 6 bases, J shed 0 bases, and the junction held 4 bases outside the gene matches. CDR3: CASRGQSSTNEKLFF. DNA of the CDR3: TGTGCCAGCAGGGGACAGAGCTCAACTAATGAAAAACTGTTTTTT.

V gene TRBV30 combines with J gene TRBJ1-1; D unclear. This CDR3 contains 12 residues. The germline V and J ends were trimmed by 0 bases and 3 bases, with 5 bases remaining between them. Germline V gene data show CDR1 as GTSNPN and CDR2 as SVGIG (reference sequence). Here the CDR3 DNA reads TGTGCCTGGAGTGTACGGGACACTGAAGCTTTCTTT. Encoded protein: CAWSVRDTEAFF.

The rearrangement joins TRBV4-3 to TRBJ1-4; D not certain. Trimming pared 1 base from V and 0 bases from J, leaving 9 bases between. The CDR3 sequence is 16 residues long. Per the germline V gene, CDR1 is LGHNA and CDR2 is YSLEER. CDR3 protein: CASSQAIAATNEKLFF. The CDR3 nucleotides are TGCGCCAGCAGCCAAGCTATAGCCGCAACTAATGAAAAACTGTTTTTT.

The chain recombines TRBV10-1 with TRBJ2-1; maybe TRBD1 (5 bases). With 6 bases removed from V and 7 bases from J, the gap between germline ends came to 10 bases. Germline V gene lookup returns CDR1 WNHNN and CDR2 SYGVQD (reference sequence). The CDR3 extends over 12 amino acids. Here the CDR3 DNA reads TGCGCCAGCAGCCGAGACAGTAATGAGCAGTTCTTC. It is translated as CASSRDSNEQFF.

J is TRBJ2-7 and V is TRBV7-2, with 7 nucleotides matching TRBD2. V shed 1 base, J shed 5 bases, and the junction held 2 bases outside the gene matches. The germline V gene encodes CDR1 SGHTA and CDR2 FQGNSA. The CDR3 contains 13 residues. CDR3 in amino acids: CASSLVGGDEQYF. The CDR3 region has the DNA TGTGCCAGCAGCTTAGTGGGAGGGGACGAGCAGTACTTC.

The rearrangement uses TRBV20-1 and TRBJ1-4, with TRBD1 matching over 7 bases. CDR1 and CDR2 from the germline V gene are DFQATT and SNEGSKA (reference sequence). This CDR3 contains 11 residues. Trimming removed 6 bases from V and 7 bases from J; junction bases left unmatched: 2. The CDR3, as DNA: TGCAGTGCCGACAGGGTTGAAAAACTGTTTTTT. As protein: CSADRVEKLFF.

The chain is built from TRBV5-1 and TRBJ1-4; 7 bases map to TRBD1. V lost 2 bases and J lost 3; bases outside the gene matches: 7. CDR3 length: 16 amino acids. CDR1 is SGHRS, CDR2 YFSETQ, per germline. The CDR3 is CASSLRGGRANEKLFF. As DNA, the CDR3 is TGCGCCAGCAGCTTAAGAGGGGGCCGAGCTAATGAAAAACTGTTTTTT.

This chain connects TRBV19 to TRBJ2-7, with 8 bases identical to TRBD2. The CDR3 has 15 residues. The trim removed 11 bases at V and 0 bases at J, leaving 12 bases unmatched. Germline-derived CDR1 and CDR2 are LNHDA and SQIVND (reference sequence). As DNA, the CDR3 is TGTGCCTCGAAGCCTACTAGCGGAGCCTCCTACGAGCAGTACTTC. It encodes CASKPTSGASYEQYF.

The rearrangement links TRBV10-3 to TRBJ1-1, with D possibly TRBD1 on 6 matching bases. Trimming left V 7 bases short and J 1 base short, with 10 bases between. CDR3 length equals 13 residues. The germline gives CDR1 ENHRY, CDR2 SYGVKD. Here the CDR3 reads CAITGQPNTEAFF. The DNA of the CDR3 is TGTGCCATCACCGGACAGCCGAACACTGAAGCTTTCTTT.

In its sample, this clone was seen a few times. The rearrangement uses TRBV11-2 and TRBJ1-4; 8 nucleotides align to TRBD1. The CDR3 runs 15 residues. CDR1 SGHAT and CDR2 FQNNGV come from the germline V gene. The V gene end was trimmed by 4 bases and the J gene end by 3 bases; junction bases not matched to a gene: 4. The chain's CDR3 is CASSSRGQANEKLFF. CDR3 DNA sequence: TGTGCCAGCAGCTCCAGGGGGCAGGCTAATGAAAAACTGTTTTTT.

This chain links TRBV19 with TRBJ1-5; D remains unclear. Germline V gene lookup returns CDR1 LNHDA and CDR2 SQIVND (reference sequence). This CDR3 region has 15 residues. Trimming pared 3 bases from V and 1 base from J, leaving 10 bases between. CDR3 DNA sequence: TGTGCCAGTAGTATCCAGTGGCAGAGCAATCAGCCCCAGCATTTT. It codes for CASSIQWQSNQPQHF.

The chain couples TRBV2 to TRBJ1-1, with a possible D match to TRBD1 (6 bases). This CDR3 is built from 13 residues. With 7 bases removed from V and 4 bases from J, the gap between germline ends came to 13 bases. Germline CDR1 reads SNHLY; CDR2 reads FYNNEI. CDR3 protein: CASMVGGATEAFF. Here the CDR3 DNA reads TGTGCCAGCATGGTAGGGGGGGCCACTGAAGCTTTCTTT.

This clone has just one count. This chain joins TRBV5-4 and TRBJ2-3, with D perhaps matching TRBD2 (5 bases). The CDR3 is 12 residues long. CDR1 SGHNT and CDR2 YYREEE come from the germline V gene (reference sequence). As DNA, the CDR3 is TGTGCTCTTGGGGAGTACACAGATACGCAGTATTTT. Translated: CALGEYTDTQYF.

The V call is TRBV5-1, the J call TRBJ1-2; tentative D call: TRBD1 (6 bases). The CDR3 extends over 14 amino acids. Germline V CDR1 and CDR2: SGHRS, YFSETQ. The V end lost 0 bases, the J end lost 3 bases, and 9 bases lay between the germline ends. DNA for the CDR3: TGCGCCAGCAGCTTGGGAGCAGGGGACTATGGCTACACCTTC. Encoded protein: CASSLGAGDYGYTF. Based on the CDR3 plus reference TRBV5-1 and TRBJ1-2, the full variable domain is KAGVTQTPRYLIKTRGQQVTLSCSPISGHRSVSWYQQTPGQGLQFLFEYFSETQRNKGNFPGRFSGRQFSNSRSEMNVSTLELGDSALYLCASSLGAGDYGYTFGSGTRLTVV.

The chain links TRBV2 to TRBJ2-3; 7 nucleotides align to TRBD1. J was trimmed by 4 bases and V by 5 bases; bases with no gene match: 9. The CDR3 consists of 15 residues. Germline lookup yields CDR1 SNHLY and CDR2 FYNNEI. CDR3 bases: TGTGCCAGCAGTTCCCAGGGGGAAGTCTCAGATACGCAGTATTTT. Its translation: CASSSQGEVSDTQYF. The full variable domain, in which reference TRBV2 and TRBJ2-3 provide the parts outside the CDR3, is EPEVTQTPSHQVTQMGQEVILRCVPISNHLYFYWYRQILGQKVEFLVSFYNNEISEKSEIFDDQFSVERPDGSNFTLKIRSTKLEDSAMYFCASSSQGEVSDTQYFGPGTRLTVL.

The CDR3 DNA reads as TGTGCCAGCAGCCAGGGACAGGGCGGTAGGGGCTACACCTTC. Its translation: CASSQGQGGRGYTF. The V gene is TRBV3-1 (or the pseudogene TRBV3-2), the J gene TRBJ1-2; 9 bases map to TRBD1. The germline gives CDR1 LGHDT, CDR2 YNNKEL (reference sequence). Trimming at V came to 3 bases and at J to 8 bases, leaving 7 bases not matched to a gene. This CDR3 comprises 14 residues.

This chain connects TRBV2 to TRBJ1-5; maybe TRBD1 (6 bases). V dropped 7 bases and J dropped 0 bases, with 7 bases sitting between them. Germline CDR1 is SNHLY and CDR2 is FYNNEI. There are 13 residues in the CDR3. The CDR3 DNA is TGTGCCAGCACAGGGGATAGCAATCAGCCCCAGCATTTT. This encodes CASTGDSNQPQHF.

The chain combines TRBV5-1 with TRBJ1-2; D is possibly TRBD1 (5 bases). The CDR3 consists of 15 residues. Germline V CDR1 and CDR2: SGHRS, YFSETQ. The V end lost 5 bases, the J end lost 0 bases, and 14 bases lay between the germline ends. In DNA form, the CDR3 reads TGCGCCAGCAGGTCTACAGGCGGAGCTAACTATGGCTACACCTTC. Residues: CASRSTGGANYGYTF.

The chain links TRBV9 to TRBJ2-2; 14 bases agree with TRBD2. Trimming removed 2 bases from V and 4 bases from J; junction bases left unmatched: 7. Germline-derived CDR1 and CDR2 are SGDLS and YYNGEE. This CDR3 has 18 residues. Written as DNA, the CDR3 is TGTGCCAGCAGCGTGACTAGCGGGGGGGCCCGGGGCACCGGGGAGCTGTTTTTT. Residues: CASSVTSGGARGTGELFF.

The chain recombines TRBV9 with TRBJ2-1; 7 nucleotides line up with TRBD2. The V segment lost 0 bases and the J segment 0 bases; nucleotides outside the gene matches: 9. CDR1 is SGDLS, CDR2 YYNGEE, per germline. The CDR3 covers 18 residues. This CDR3 reads CASSVAFRGSSSYNEQFF. The CDR3 DNA follows: TGTGCCAGCAGCGTAGCTTTTCGCGGGAGCAGCTCCTACAATGAGCAGTTCTTC.

The chain carries TRBV11-2 and TRBJ2-7; TRBD2 matches at 12 bases. V lost 0 bases and J lost 0; bases outside the gene matches: 12. The germline CDR1 and CDR2 sequences are SGHAT and FQNNGV. The CDR3 runs to 20 residues. The CDR3 region has the DNA TGTGCCAGCAGCTTAGATCCCCTAGCGGGAGGGCCGGGGTCCTCCTACGAGCAGTACTTC. It is translated as CASSLDPLAGGPGSSYEQYF.

The V gene is TRBV9, the J gene TRBJ1-3; D gene ambiguous. This CDR3 comprises 13 residues. CDR1 is SGDLS, CDR2 YYNGEE, per germline. The germline V and J ends were trimmed by 1 base and 1 base, with 3 bases remaining between them. CDR3 in DNA: TGTGCCAGCAGCGTACCTTCTGGAAACACCATATATTTT. Its protein is CASSVPSGNTIYF.